Each of the 13 T cell receptor delta chains below was sequenced from the same sample in a study of gammadelta T cells in human blood. TCRdb re-called the RT-PCR reads via CATT. The repertoire holds about 620 delta-chain clones, with approximately 11% as singletons. The sample consisted of Vgamma9Vdelta2 gamma-delta T cells from adult blood. These receptors all stem from a human donor.

Sample share makes this clone medium-sized (0.01 to 0.1%). The chain carries TRDV2 and TRDJ1; D remains ambiguous. V was pared by 0 bases and J by 5 bases, with 15 bases between. The CDR3 is 15 amino acids. The germline V gene encodes CDR1 GEAIGNYY and CDR2 EKD. This CDR3 reads CACDTVQAQGDKLIF. CDR3 DNA: TGTGCCTGTGACACCGTCCAAGCACAGGGGGATAAACTCATCTTT.

The rearrangement joins TRDV2 to TRDJ3; 11 bases match TRDD3. V lost 0 bases and J lost 0; bases outside the gene matches: 15. Germline V gene lookup returns CDR1 GEAIGNYY and CDR2 EKD. This CDR3 has 23 residues. The CDR3 is CACDTLLALGDTRSSWDTRQMFF. The DNA for the CDR3 is TGTGCCTGTGACACCCTATTGGCGCTGGGGGATACCCGAAGCTCCTGGGACACCCGACAGATGTTTTTC.

On this clone itself: A single base separates this from a much larger clone, so it may be a read error. The sample carries other DNA sequences with the same CDR3. The genes are TRDV2 and TRDJ1, with 13 bases identical to TRDD3. This CDR3 is built from 21 residues. CDR1 is GEAIGNYY and CDR2 is EKD in the germline V gene. The DNA for the CDR3 is TGTGCCTGTGACACTCTTACTGGGGGATACGCTCGTAGGCGTGTTAATGATAAACTCATCTTC. It translates to CACDTLTGGYARRRVNDKLIF.

In its sample, this clone was seen a few times. A read error likely explains why the TCRdb protein, taken from a much larger clone, differs from this DNA's translation at residue 3; the protein shown is translated from the DNA. This sequence joins TRDV2 and TRDJ1; the match to TRDD3 covers 11 bases. Looked up from germline, CDR1 is GEAIGNYY and CDR2 is EKD. There are 17 residues in the CDR3. CDR3 bases: TGTGCCCGTGACTACGTACTGGGGGATAAGGCGAGTCGTAAACTCATCTTT. As protein: CARDYVLGDKASRKLIF.

This clone has a handful of counts. The chain carries TRDV2 and TRDJ1; 7 bases are shared with TRDD3. The V gene's germline CDR1 is GEAIGNYY and CDR2 EKD. Germline trimming cut 0 bases from V and 7 bases from J; bases unmatched to any gene: 28. CDR3 length equals 21 residues. The CDR3 sequence: CACDTVENRGFITTGDLKLIF. DNA of the CDR3: TGTGCCTGTGACACCGTAGAGAATCGCGGTTTCATAACTACTGGGGATCTTAAACTCATCTTT.

As to this clone: Possible read error: a much larger clone is one base away. The rearrangement joins TRDV2 to TRDJ3; TRDD3 agrees at 9 bases. Germline values: CDR1 GEAIGNYY, CDR2 EKD. The CDR3 sequence is 22 residues long. The CDR3 is CACDRVGYWGTASSWDTQQMFF. For the CDR3, the DNA is TGTGCCTGTGACCGCGTCGGGTACTGGGGGACTGCGAGCTCCTGGGACACCCAACAGATGTTTTTC.

Note on this clone: This probably arose from a read error, given a far larger clone one base away. This sample also contains other DNA sequences that code for the same CDR3. The gene calls are TRDV2 and TRDJ1, with 9 bases aligning to TRDD3. Germline V lookup: CDR1 GEAIGNYY, CDR2 EKD. This CDR3 is 15 amino acids long. As DNA, the CDR3 is TGTGCCTGTGATTCACTGGGGGACAACACCGATAAGCTCATCTTT. It encodes CACDSLGDNTDKLIF.

This clone counts as medium-sized. This chain uses TRDV2 with TRDJ3; 9 bases match TRDD3. The CDR3 runs to 19 residues. Trimming cost V 3 bases and J 0 bases; bases outside gene matches: 8. CDR1 and CDR2 from the germline V gene are GEAIGNYY and EKD. CDR3 sequence: CACDSLLGDSSWDTRQMFF. The CDR3 DNA reads as TGTGCCTGTGACTCTCTACTGGGGGACAGCTCCTGGGACACCCGACAGATGTTTTTC.

This clone occurred a few times. TCRdb has a much larger clone's protein, which differs at residue 4 from the translation of this DNA, likely because of a read error; what is shown is the protein translated from the DNA. The genes are TRDV2 and TRDJ1; no firm D call. The CDR3 sequence is 14 residues long. Germline assignment: CDR1 GEAIGNYY and CDR2 EKD. V shed 6 bases and J shed 0 bases, with 13 bases lying between them. For the CDR3, the DNA is TGTGCCTGTAACTCTTTAGTGTACACCGATAAACTCATCTTT. Amino acid sequence: CACNSLVYTDKLIF.

As for this clone: The protein TCRdb lists belongs to a much larger clone and differs from this DNA's translation at residue 10, which points to a read error; the protein shown is made from the DNA. V is TRDV2 and J is TRDJ1; TRDD3 matches at 12 bases. From germline, CDR1 is GEAIGNYY and CDR2 EKD. The ends lost 5 bases at V and 5 bases at J; junction bases unmatched: 8. The CDR3 loop spans 15 amino acids. The CDR3: CACAVLGDTTDKLIF. The DNA for the CDR3 is TGTGCCTGTGCGGTACTGGGGGATACTACTGATAAACTCATCTTT.

This clone was seen only a few times. Translating this DNA gives a protein that differs at residue 5 from the TCRdb one, which belongs to a much larger clone; a read error is likely, and the protein shown is this translation. The genes are TRDV2 and TRDJ1; 12 bases line up with TRDD3. J lost 5 bases, V lost 3 bases, and 30 bases had no gene match. The germline gives CDR1 GEAIGNYY, CDR2 EKD. CDR3 length equals 23 residues. The CDR3 DNA sequence: TGTGCCTGTGACTCCGTTCAACCGATAAACTACATGAGACTGGGGGATACAAGAGATAAACTCATCTTT. Amino acid sequence: CACDSVQPINYMRLGDTRDKLIF.

This clone is termed medium-sized (0.01 to 0.1%). The J gene is TRDJ1, the V gene TRDV2; 7 bases are a match to TRDD3. In germline, CDR1 is GEAIGNYY, CDR2 EKD. The V gene end was trimmed by 0 bases and the J gene end by 2 bases; junction bases not matched to a gene: 2. The CDR3 consists of 14 residues. The CDR3, as DNA: TGTGCCTGTGACACCGTGGGGATAACCGATAAACTCATCTTT. It encodes CACDTVGITDKLIF.

Note on this clone: It differs at one base from a far larger clone, so likely a read error. The sample holds other DNA sequences that translate to the same CDR3. The chain has TRDV2 and TRDJ1; weak D call: TRDD3 (5 bases). Trimming cost V 8 bases and J 0 bases, with 18 bases left between them. This CDR3 is 15 amino acids long. Germline CDR1 is GEAIGNYY and CDR2 is EKD. CDR3 DNA sequence: TGTGCCTCTGAACCTTTGGGGCCATACACCGATAAACTCATCTTT. Protein product: CASEPLGPYTDKLIF.